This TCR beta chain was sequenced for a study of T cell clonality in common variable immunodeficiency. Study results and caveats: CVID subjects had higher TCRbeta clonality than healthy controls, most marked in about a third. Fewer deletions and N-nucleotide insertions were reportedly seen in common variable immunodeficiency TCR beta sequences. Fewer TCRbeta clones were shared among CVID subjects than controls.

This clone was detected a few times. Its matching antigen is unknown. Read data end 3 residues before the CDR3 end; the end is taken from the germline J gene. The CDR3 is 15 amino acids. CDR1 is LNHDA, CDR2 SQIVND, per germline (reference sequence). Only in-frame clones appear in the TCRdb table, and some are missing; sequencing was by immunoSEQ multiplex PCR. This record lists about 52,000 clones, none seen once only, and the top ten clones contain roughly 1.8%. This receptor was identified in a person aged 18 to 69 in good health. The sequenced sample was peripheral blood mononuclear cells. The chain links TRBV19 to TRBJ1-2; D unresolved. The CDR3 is CASSPWAGDSNDYTF. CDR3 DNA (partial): TGTGCCAGTAGCCCCTGGGCGGGAGACTCCAATGAC. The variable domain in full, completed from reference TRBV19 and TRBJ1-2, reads DGGITQSPKYLFRKEGQNVTLSCEQNLNHDAMYWYRQDPGQGLRLIYYSQIVNDFQKGDIAEGYSVSREKKESFPLTVTSAQKNPTAFYLCASSPWAGDSNDYTFGSGTRLTVV.